The present T cell receptor (beta chain) was sequenced within a study of blood T cell repertoires in COVID-19. Study-level information: Sites across the United States, Italy and Spain contributed samples from acute and convalescent COVID-19.

The method was immunoSEQ multiplex PCR; TCRdb's version includes in-frame clones alone and lacks a portion of them. The data show about 97,000 clones, almost 90% seen once. Seattle-derived patients entered the study during active infection and were followed longitudinally. This TCR was recovered from a man between 50 and 59 years old with COVID-19, enrolled during active disease. Sample: peripheral blood.

DNA of the CDR3: TGCGCCAGCAGCTTGGGAGGCGGGGGGGCCCTATTCCCCGTCTACGAGCAGTACTTC. Translation: CASSLGGGGALFPVYEQYF. This chain connects TRBV5-1 to TRBJ2-7; TRBD2 matches at 9 bases. V lost 0 bases, J lost 3 bases, and 16 bases stayed unmatched. The germline CDR1 and CDR2 sequences are SGHRS and YFSETQ. There are 19 residues in the CDR3. The full variable domain, with the rest looked up from reference TRBV5-1 and TRBJ2-7, is KAGVTQTPRYLIKTRGQQVTLSCSPISGHRSVSWYQQTPGQGLQFLFEYFSETQRNKGNFPGRFSGRQFSNSRSEMNVSTLELGDSALYLCASSLGGGGALFPVYEQYFGPGTRLTVT.